This T cell receptor (beta chain) is drawn from a study of blood T cell repertoires in COVID-19. Overall study context: T cells, B-cell-depleted T cells, or PBMCs supplied cDNA or gDNA.

Cohort 3 recovered donors had two negative PCRs, clearance, or symptom resolution. Repertoires were generated with immunoSEQ multiplex PCR, while TCRdb's copy carries only in-frame clones and drops some. The sample holds around 430,000 clones, 85% to 90% seen once. This CDR3 has 14 amino acids. V was clipped by 3 bases and J by 6 bases; unmatched bases: 6. Germline assignment: CDR1 LNHDA and CDR2 SQIVND (reference sequence). The chain has TRBV19 and TRBJ1-2; 8 bases line up with TRBD1. The TCR sequence derives from a woman in her 50s who had recovered from COVID-19. Material: PBMCs or T cells enriched from blood (not recorded which). CDR3 sequence (DNA): TGTGCCAGTAGTATCTGGACAGGGTTGGATGGCTACACCTTC. It yields the protein CASSIWTGLDGYTF. The full variable domain, in which reference TRBV19 and TRBJ1-2 provide the parts outside the CDR3, is DGGITQSPKYLFRKEGQNVTLSCEQNLNHDAMYWYRQDPGQGLRLIYYSQIVNDFQKGDIAEGYSVSREKKESFPLTVTSAQKNPTAFYLCASSIWTGLDGYTFGSGTRLTVV.